Listed here is a single TCR beta chain. Its antigen is unidentified. These data belong to a study of response to subunit inactivated influenza vaccine. In TCRdb, the RT-PCR reads were re-called with MiXCR into one record per CDR3 protein. The table lists about 520,000 distinct CDR3 sequences, about 25% of them singletons. Whole-study findings and limits: The authors suggested that every seasonal influenza vaccination recruits few new T cells.

The TCR was taken from a man over 45 who received an inactivated influenza vaccine. Here the sequenced sample was CD4+ T cells sorted from PBMCs, taken roughly 5 days after vaccination.

CDR3 bases: TGTGCCAGCAGCTTAGCGCGCTCCCCTAATGAGCAGTTCTTC. It translates to CASSLARSPNEQFF. This chain joins TRBV7-9 and TRBJ2-1; D unclear. Trimming stripped 0 bases from V and 7 bases from J, with 10 bases between. The CDR3 consists of 14 residues. Germline values: CDR1 SEHNR, CDR2 FQNEAQ (reference sequence).